The sequence of this TCR beta chain was determined in a study of blood T cell repertoires in COVID-19. Overall study context: Sample material is recorded as cDNA or gDNA derived from T cells, B-cell-depleted T cells, or PBMCs.

Data came from immunoSEQ multiplex PCR; TCRdb stores just in-frame clones and leaves some out. Of fewer than 350,000 clones listed, 65% to 90% are singletons. V was trimmed by 3 bases and J by 7 bases, leaving 12 bases between them. The CDR3 is 12 residues long. Per the germline V gene, CDR1 is SQVTM and CDR2 is ANQGSEA. This sequence joins TRBV29-1 and TRBJ1-2, with a weak D call TRBD1 (6 bases). The sequence was obtained from a woman aged 55-70 years with active or convalescent COVID-19. Specimen: peripheral blood. The CDR3 DNA follows: TGCAGCGTTGATCGGGGGGCAAGTGGCTACACCTTC. Amino acids: CSVDRGASGYTF.